This passage covers 14 T cell receptor beta chains from one sample sequenced in a study of blood T cell repertoires in COVID-19. Here immunoSEQ multiplex PCR was the method, and the copy in TCRdb shows in-frame clones only, minus some. This table holds around 330,000 clones, about 91% found once. Sequencing was done on a sample of PBMCs or T cells enriched from blood (not recorded which). The receptor set was obtained from a woman aged 40-49 years who had recovered from COVID-19.

This clone was picked up one time. The rearrangement links TRBV7-2 to TRBJ1-3; TRBD1 is a possible D gene (5 bases). This CDR3 comprises 16 residues. With 4 bases removed from V and 0 bases from J, the gap between germline ends came to 13 bases. The germline gives CDR1 SGHTA, CDR2 FQGNSA. The CDR3 spells CASSSVRGSSGNTIYF. CDR3 sequence (DNA): TGTGCCAGCAGCTCTGTAAGGGGCAGCTCTGGAAACACCATATATTTT.

The chain is built from TRBV12-2 and TRBJ1-5; the table calls TRBD1, which could not be checked here. TRBV12-2 is an annotated pseudogene. The CDR3 extends over 21 amino acids. The CDR3 region is CASRLAMSGGGPHRQTQPQHF. CDR3 coding DNA: TGTGCAAGTCGCTTAGCGATGTCAGGGGGTGGACCCCACCGTCAGACTCAGCCCCAGCATTTT.

The gene calls are TRBV5-1 and TRBJ2-5, with 12 bases identical to TRBD1. CDR3 length equals 16 residues. V lost 3 bases to trimming and J lost 5 bases; unmatched junction nucleotides: 8. Germline CDR1 reads SGHRS; CDR2 reads YFSETQ. The CDR3 coding sequence is TGCGCCAGCAGCTACACCGGGACAGGGGGCGTGGAGACCCAGTACTTC. Amino acid sequence: CASSYTGTGGVETQYF.

V gene TRBV7-3 combines with J gene TRBJ2-2, with D possibly being TRBD2 (5 bases). The ends were cut back, 3 bases at V and 1 base at J, with 9 bases in the middle. CDR3 length: 15 amino acids. CDR1 and CDR2 from the germline V gene are SGHTA and FQGTGA. The CDR3 region is CASSLVGLNTGELFF. DNA for the CDR3: TGTGCCAGCAGCTTGGTCGGACTGAACACCGGGGAGCTGTTTTTT.

This chain connects TRBV18 to TRBJ2-2, with 8 bases that match TRBD2. J gave up 9 bases and V 3 bases, and 6 bases lay outside the gene matches. This CDR3 is built from 14 residues. Germline loops: CDR1 KGHSH, CDR2 LQKENI. CDR3 protein: CASSPGTRERELFF. The CDR3 coding sequence is TGTGCCAGCTCACCCGGGACTAGAGAAAGGGAGCTGTTTTTT.

This clone was detected only once. This sequence joins TRBV14 and TRBJ2-5; D is possibly TRBD2 (6 bases). Trimming took off 4 bases at V and 7 bases at J, with 13 bases between the two ends. The CDR3 loop spans 13 amino acids. Germline V lookup: CDR1 SGHDN, CDR2 FVKESK. The CDR3 here is CASSPFDGGTQYF. For the CDR3, the DNA is TGTGCCAGCAGCCCATTTGACGGGGGGACCCAGTACTTC.

The chain couples TRBV5-1 to TRBJ1-5; the D gene is possibly TRBD1 (5 bases). The CDR3 has 15 residues. Trimming shortened V by 4 bases and J by 4 bases, and 15 bases separated the two germline ends. Germline loops: CDR1 SGHRS, CDR2 YFSETQ. The CDR3 is CASSPGGGENQPQHF. CDR3 coding DNA: TGCGCCAGCAGCCCGGGCGGGGGAGAGAATCAGCCCCAGCATTTT. Full variable domain (missing parts from reference TRBV5-1 and TRBJ1-5): KAGVTQTPRYLIKTRGQQVTLSCSPISGHRSVSWYQQTPGQGLQFLFEYFSETQRNKGNFPGRFSGRQFSNSRSEMNVSTLELGDSALYLCASSPGGGENQPQHFGDGTRLSIL.

The chain couples TRBV3-1 (or the pseudogene TRBV3-2) to TRBJ2-2; D is unclear. Trimming left V 1 base short and J 1 base short, with 16 bases between. The CDR3 runs 18 residues. Germline V CDR1 and CDR2: LGHDT, YNNKEL (reference sequence). The CDR3 region is CASSQAWHSGGNTGELFF. CDR3 sequence (DNA): TGTGCCAGCAGCCAAGCTTGGCACTCCGGCGGGAACACCGGGGAGCTGTTTTTT.

This rearrangement joins TRBV19 to TRBJ2-3, with TRBD2 identical over 15 bases. The CDR3 is 19 residues long. Unmatched junction bases numbered 15, after V lost 7 bases and J lost 4 bases. Germline CDR1 reads LNHDA; CDR2 reads SQIVND (reference sequence). CDR3 nucleotide sequence: TGTGCCAGTACCACAAACGGACTAGCGGGAGGGCCGAGCGCAGATACGCAGTATTTT. Its translation: CASTTNGLAGGPSADTQYF.

This rearrangement joins TRBV19 to TRBJ1-2; 7 bases are shared with TRBD1. V was pared by 6 bases and J by 8 bases, with 6 bases of the junction left unmatched. There are 12 residues in the CDR3. The germline gives CDR1 LNHDA, CDR2 SQIVND (reference sequence). CDR3 bases: TGTGCCAGTAGGAAGACAGGGTCGGGCTACACCTTC. Translation: CASRKTGSGYTF.

CDR3 sequence reads: CASSQGGQAPNTGELFF. The CDR3 DNA reads as TGCGCCAGCAGCCAAGGTGGACAGGCCCCTAACACCGGGGAGCTGTTTTTT. The chain joins TRBV4-1 to TRBJ2-2, with 7 bases aligning to TRBD1. The length of the CDR3 is 17 residues. V dropped 1 base and J dropped 2; count of bases not matched to a gene: 7. Germline V gene sequence: CDR1 MGHRA, CDR2 YSYEKL.

The chain links TRBV18 to TRBJ1-1, with a possible D match to TRBD1 (6 bases). Trimming stripped 4 bases from V and 3 bases from J, with 9 bases between. The CDR3 length is 13 residues. Germline loops: CDR1 KGHSH, CDR2 LQKENI. As DNA, the CDR3 is TGTGCCAGCTCACGGACAGTTGACACTGAAGCTTTCTTT. Translating gives CASSRTVDTEAFF.

This clone has just a few counts. The chain is built from TRBV10-3 and TRBJ2-7; 9 positions match TRBD1. CDR1 and CDR2 (germline): ENHRY, SYGVKD. The ends lost 8 bases at V and 5 bases at J; junction bases unmatched: 7. This CDR3 comprises 13 residues. For the CDR3, the DNA is TGTGCCATCTCTAGGACAGGGGAGGACGAGCAGTACTTC. It codes for CAISRTGEDEQYF.

DNA of the CDR3: TGTGCCAGCAGCTTAGACCCGTCGAGCTCCTACGAGCAGTACTTC. It yields the protein CASSLDPSSSYEQYF. V and J are TRBV11-2 and TRBJ2-7; no definite D call. This CDR3 spans 15 amino acids. V was trimmed by 0 bases and J by 0 bases, leaving 9 bases between them. Germline V gives CDR1 SGHAT, CDR2 FQNNGV.